The clone carrying this T cell receptor beta chain was seen only a few times. TCRdb processed the reads anew with MiXCR; each CDR3 protein has one entry. Counted here are around 190,000 distinct CDR3 sequences, approximately 14% occurring once; the ten biggest clones make up roughly 27%. The sample is drawn from a study of T cell repertoires in cytomegalovirus infection. The TCR was taken from a human donor in good health (CMV status not recorded). Some clones in this sample may be carry-over from other donors' samples. The sample taken for sequencing was PBMCs.

CDR3 amino acids: CSVVMLLGTQYF. The CDR3, as DNA: TGCAGCGTTGTAATGCTACTTGGTACGCAGTATTTT. The chain combines TRBV29-1 with TRBJ2-3; D uncertain. V was cut by 4 bases and J by 8 bases, with 13 bases left in between. Germline CDR1 is SQVTM and CDR2 is ANQGSEA. The CDR3 covers 12 residues.